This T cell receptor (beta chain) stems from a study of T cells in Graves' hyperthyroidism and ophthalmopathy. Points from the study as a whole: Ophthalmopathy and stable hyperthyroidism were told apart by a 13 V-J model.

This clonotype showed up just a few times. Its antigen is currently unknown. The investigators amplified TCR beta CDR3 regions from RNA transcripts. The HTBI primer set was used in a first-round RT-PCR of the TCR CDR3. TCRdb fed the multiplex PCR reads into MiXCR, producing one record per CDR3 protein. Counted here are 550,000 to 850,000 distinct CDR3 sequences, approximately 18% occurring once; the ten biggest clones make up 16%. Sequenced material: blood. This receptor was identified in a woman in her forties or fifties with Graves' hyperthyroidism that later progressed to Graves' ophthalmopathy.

The CDR3 is CASSYRDFDTQYF. The CDR3, as DNA: TGTGCCAGCAGCTACCGGGACTTTGATACGCAGTATTTT. This rearrangement joins TRBV5-6 to TRBJ2-3; possibly TRBD2 for D (6 bases). The CDR3 runs to 13 residues. V was cut by 3 bases and J by 6 bases, with 11 bases left in between. Per germline, CDR1 SGHDT and CDR2 YYEEEE.